This entry concerns a single TCR beta chain. This sample is part of a study of T cells in tumors after PD-1 blockade. Study information: Treatment was either pembrolizumab 200 mg every 3 weeks or cemiplimab 350 mg every 2 weeks.

TCRdb's table, derived via immunoSEQ multiplex PCR, lists solely in-frame clones and lacks some. The data hold about 47,000 clones, with roughly 80% observed a single time. V shed 5 bases and J shed 4 bases, with 11 bases lying between them. From germline, CDR1 is SEHNR and CDR2 FQNEAQ (reference sequence). The CDR3 totals 13 residues. V gene TRBV7-9 combines with J gene TRBJ1-2, with a weak D call TRBD1 (5 bases). The input for sequencing was PBMCs, taken before anti-PD-1 therapy. This clonotype was sampled from a human donor with advanced basal cell or squamous cell carcinoma (not recorded which). CDR3 residues: CASSRDSFYGYTF. Here the CDR3 DNA reads TGTGCCAGCAGCCGGGACTCCTTCTATGGCTACACCTTC.